This T cell receptor beta chain was profiled in a study of CD8+CD57+ T cells in acquired aplastic anemia. Looking at the study overall: Recorded DNA amounts for sorted CD4+ and CD8+ cells had an average of around 3.4 ug.

Patients chosen for sequencing had CD8+CD57+ cells that had expanded, as shown by flow cytometry. The blood sampling took place in patients who had so far received no therapy. Profiling that covered TCR beta VDJ and CDR3 relied on genomic DNA as its template. TCRdb analysed the reads with MiXCR anew, one entry per CDR3 protein. The sample has about 220,000 distinct CDR3 sequences, roughly half seen once; the top ten hold about 8.3%. Study results and limitations: Significance was not reached for CD8+ Simpson's diversity between patients and controls.

J was trimmed by 6 bases and V by 3 bases; bases with no gene match: 9. The CDR3 totals 16 residues. The V gene's germline CDR1 is SNHLY and CDR2 FYNNEI. This clonotype was detected a few times. Its antigen is unidentified. The sequence came from a human donor with aplastic anemia. The sequenced sample consisted of sorted CD4+, CD8+, or CD8+CD57+ T cells (not recorded which) from PBMCs. The rearrangement uses TRBV2 and TRBJ1-5, with 9 bases lining up with TRBD1. DNA of the CDR3: TGTGCCAGCAGTGATGTGGGGACAGGGAGGGGTCAGCCCCAGCATTTT. The encoded protein is CASSDVGTGRGQPQHF.